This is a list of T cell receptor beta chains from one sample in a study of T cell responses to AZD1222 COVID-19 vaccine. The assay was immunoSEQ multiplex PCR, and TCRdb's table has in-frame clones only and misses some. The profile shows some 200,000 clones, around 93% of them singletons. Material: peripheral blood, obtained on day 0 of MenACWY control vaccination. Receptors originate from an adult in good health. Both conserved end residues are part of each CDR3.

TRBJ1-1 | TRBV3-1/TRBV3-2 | CASSQGRTMNTEAFF
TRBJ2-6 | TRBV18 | CASSPVGQSGANVLTF
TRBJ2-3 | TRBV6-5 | CASTAAGTGQQYF
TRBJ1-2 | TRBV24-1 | CATSGGVLGGYTF
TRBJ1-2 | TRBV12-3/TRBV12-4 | CASRKGLNYGYTF
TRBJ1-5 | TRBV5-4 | CASSLGPSSNQPQHF
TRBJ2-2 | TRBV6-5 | CASRGGPGELFF
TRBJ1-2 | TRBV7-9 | CASVQGADYGYTF
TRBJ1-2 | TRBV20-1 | CSAGGGDGYTF
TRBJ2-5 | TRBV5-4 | CASSSSTVRGRQETQYF
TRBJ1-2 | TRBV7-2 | CASRRVAGEYGYTF
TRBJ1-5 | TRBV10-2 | CASSAGQAAPQHF
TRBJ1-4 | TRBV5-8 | CASSMGQINEKLFF
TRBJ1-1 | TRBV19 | CASSIGAYTEAFF
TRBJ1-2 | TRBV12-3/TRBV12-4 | CASSPTGVYGYTF
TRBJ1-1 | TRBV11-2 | CASSLEPVSNTEAFF
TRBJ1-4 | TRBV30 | CAWRDKGQTNEKLFF
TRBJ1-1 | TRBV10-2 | CASSDRALISTEAFF
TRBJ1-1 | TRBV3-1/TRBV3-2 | CASSLQGQGFTEAFF